Below, one T cell receptor beta chain is given with its context. Per germline, CDR1 MNHEY and CDR2 SVGAGI. Trimming took 0 bases from V and 6 from J, leaving 14 bases between them. CDR3 length equals 15 residues. Method: immunoSEQ multiplex PCR; TCRdb's copy keeps in-frame clones and lacks some. The table shows 32,000 or so clones, with around 90% occurring only once. This specimen belongs to a study of PD-1 and CTLA-4 blockade in melanoma. The sample here was CD8+ T cells from peripheral blood, taken before anti-PD-1 treatment. The sequence was obtained from a human donor with melanoma. The V and J genes are TRBV6-5 and TRBJ1-2; D is unclear. This chain's CDR3 is CASSYSQLGINGYTF. The DNA of the CDR3 is TGTGCCAGCAGTTACTCGCAGCTAGGGATCAATGGCTACACCTTC.